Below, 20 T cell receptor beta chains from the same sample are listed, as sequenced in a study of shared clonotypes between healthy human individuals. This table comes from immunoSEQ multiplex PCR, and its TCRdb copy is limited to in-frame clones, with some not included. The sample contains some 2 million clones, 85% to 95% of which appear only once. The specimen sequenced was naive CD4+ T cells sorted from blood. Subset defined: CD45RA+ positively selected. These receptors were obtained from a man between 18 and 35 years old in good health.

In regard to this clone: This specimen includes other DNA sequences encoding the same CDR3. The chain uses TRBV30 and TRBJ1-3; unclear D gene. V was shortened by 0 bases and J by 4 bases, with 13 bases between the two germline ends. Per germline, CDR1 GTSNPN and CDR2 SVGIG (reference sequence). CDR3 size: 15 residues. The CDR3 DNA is TGTGCCTGGAGTGTACGTCGAGGGTCCGGAAACACCATATATTTT. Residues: CAWSVRRGSGNTIYF.

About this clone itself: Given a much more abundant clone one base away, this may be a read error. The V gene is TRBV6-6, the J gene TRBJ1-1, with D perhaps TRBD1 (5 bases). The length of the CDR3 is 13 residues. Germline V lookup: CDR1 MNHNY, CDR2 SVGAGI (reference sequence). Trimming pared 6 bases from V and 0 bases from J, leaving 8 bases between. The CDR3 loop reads CASRYRMNTEAFF. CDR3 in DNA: TGTGCCAGCAGGTACAGGATGAACACTGAAGCTTTCTTT.

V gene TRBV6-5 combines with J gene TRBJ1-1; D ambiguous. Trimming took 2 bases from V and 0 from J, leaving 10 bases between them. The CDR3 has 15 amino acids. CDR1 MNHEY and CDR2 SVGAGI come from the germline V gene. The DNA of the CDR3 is TGTGCCAGCAGTTACGAGGGAGGAATGAACACTGAAGCTTTCTTT. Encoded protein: CASSYEGGMNTEAFF.

The CDR3 sequence: CASSEGEGLNQPQHF. The CDR3 DNA reads TGTGCCAGCAGTGAAGGCGAAGGGTTAAATCAGCCCCAGCATTTT. The chain uses TRBV6-1 and TRBJ1-5, with D unresolved. CDR1 and CDR2 (germline): MNHNS, SASEGT. V was clipped by 1 base and J by 4 bases, with 11 bases between them. The CDR3 sequence is 15 residues long.

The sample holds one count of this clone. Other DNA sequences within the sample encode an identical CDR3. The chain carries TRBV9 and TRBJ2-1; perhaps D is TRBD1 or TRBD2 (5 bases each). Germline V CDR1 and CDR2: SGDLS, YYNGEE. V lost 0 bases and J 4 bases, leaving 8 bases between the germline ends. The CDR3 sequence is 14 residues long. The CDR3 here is CASSVVGGYNEQFF. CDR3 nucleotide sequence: TGTGCCAGCAGCGTAGTTGGGGGTTACAATGAGCAGTTCTTC.

The CDR3 region is CASSLTWNQETQYF. The DNA for the CDR3 is TGTGCCAGCAGCTTAACCTGGAACCAAGAGACCCAGTACTTC. The chain combines TRBV7-9 with TRBJ2-5; D call uncertain. Germline V CDR1 and CDR2: SEHNR, FQNEAQ (reference sequence). The CDR3 extends over 14 amino acids. Trimming removed 2 bases from V and 0 bases from J, with 7 bases in between.

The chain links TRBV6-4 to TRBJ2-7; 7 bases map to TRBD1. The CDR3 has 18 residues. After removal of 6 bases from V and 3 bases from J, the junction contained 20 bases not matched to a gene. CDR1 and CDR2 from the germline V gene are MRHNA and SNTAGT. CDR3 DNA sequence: TGTGCCAGCAGGAGGACAGGTCAACAAGACTTGACTTACTACGAGCAGTACTTC. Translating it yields CASRRTGQQDLTYYEQYF.

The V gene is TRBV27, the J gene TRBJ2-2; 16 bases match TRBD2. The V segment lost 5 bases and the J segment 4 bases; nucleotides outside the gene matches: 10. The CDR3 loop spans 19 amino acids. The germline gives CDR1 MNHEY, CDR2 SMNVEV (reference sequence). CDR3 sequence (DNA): TGTGCCAGCAGTCTCTACGGGACTAGCGGGAGGGCCAGCACCGGGGAGCTGTTTTTT. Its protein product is CASSLYGTSGRASTGELFF.

CDR3 amino acids: CASGFSVLRETQYF. The CDR3 DNA is TGTGCTAGTGGTTTCAGCGTCCTGAGGGAGACCCAGTACTTC. The gene calls are TRBV12-5 and TRBJ2-5, with D unresolved. Trimming took off 3 bases at V and 5 bases at J, with 13 bases between the two ends. The germline CDR1 and CDR2 sequences are LGHNT and FRNRAP. The CDR3 runs 14 residues.

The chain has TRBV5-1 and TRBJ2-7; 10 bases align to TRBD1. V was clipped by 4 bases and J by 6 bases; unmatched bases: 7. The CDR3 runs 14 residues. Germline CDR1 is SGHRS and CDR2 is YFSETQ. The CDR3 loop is CASSPGQGSPEQYF. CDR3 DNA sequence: TGCGCCAGCAGCCCGGGACAGGGGTCACCCGAGCAGTACTTC.

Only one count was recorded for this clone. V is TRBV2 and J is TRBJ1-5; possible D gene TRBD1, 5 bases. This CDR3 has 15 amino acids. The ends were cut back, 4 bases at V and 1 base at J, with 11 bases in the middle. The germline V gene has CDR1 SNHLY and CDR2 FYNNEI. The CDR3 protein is CASSVGGKSNQPQHF. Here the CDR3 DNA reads TGTGCCAGCAGTGTTGGGGGGAAAAGCAATCAGCCCCAGCATTTT.

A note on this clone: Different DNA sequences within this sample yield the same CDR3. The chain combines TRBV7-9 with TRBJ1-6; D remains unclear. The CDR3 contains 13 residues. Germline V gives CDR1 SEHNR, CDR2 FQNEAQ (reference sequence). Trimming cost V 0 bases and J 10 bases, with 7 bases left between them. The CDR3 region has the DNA TGTGCCAGCAGCTTAGCTCAAAACTCACCCCTCCACTTT. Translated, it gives CASSLAQNSPLHF.

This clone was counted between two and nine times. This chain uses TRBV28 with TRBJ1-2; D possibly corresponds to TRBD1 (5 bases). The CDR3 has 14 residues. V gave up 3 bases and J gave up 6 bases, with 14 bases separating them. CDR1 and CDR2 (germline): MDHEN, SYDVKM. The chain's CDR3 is CASSFPGPRDGYTF. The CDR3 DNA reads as TGTGCCAGCAGTTTCCCGGGACCTCGGGATGGCTACACCTTC.

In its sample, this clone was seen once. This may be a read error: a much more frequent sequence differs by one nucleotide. CDR3 bases: TGTGACTGGAGGGCAGGCTCGAACTATGGCTACACCTTC. Protein product: CDWRAGSNYGYTF. V usage is TRBV30 and J usage is TRBJ1-2, with D unresolved. The germline V gene encodes CDR1 GTSNPN and CDR2 SVGIG (reference sequence). This CDR3 has 13 residues.

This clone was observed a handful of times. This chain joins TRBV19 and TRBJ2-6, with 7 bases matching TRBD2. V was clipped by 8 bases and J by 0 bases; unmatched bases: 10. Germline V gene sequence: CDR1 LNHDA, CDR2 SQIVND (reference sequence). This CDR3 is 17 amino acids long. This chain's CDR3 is CASRQGGLASGANVLTF. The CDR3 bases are TGTGCCAGTCGGCAGGGAGGGCTCGCCTCTGGGGCCAACGTCCTGACTTTC.

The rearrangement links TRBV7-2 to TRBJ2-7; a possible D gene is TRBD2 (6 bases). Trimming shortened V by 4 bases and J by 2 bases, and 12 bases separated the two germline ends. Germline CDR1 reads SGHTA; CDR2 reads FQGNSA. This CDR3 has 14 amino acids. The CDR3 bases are TGTGCCAGCAGCTCTCGGGAGAAAGCCTACGAGCAGTACTTC. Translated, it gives CASSSREKAYEQYF.

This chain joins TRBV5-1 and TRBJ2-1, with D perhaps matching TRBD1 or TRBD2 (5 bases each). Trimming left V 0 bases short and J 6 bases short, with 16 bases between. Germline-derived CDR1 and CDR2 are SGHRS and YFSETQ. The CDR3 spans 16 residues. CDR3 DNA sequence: TGCGCCAGCAGCTTGGGAGGTTACAGGACTCTCAATGAGCAGTTCTTC. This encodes CASSLGGYRTLNEQFF.

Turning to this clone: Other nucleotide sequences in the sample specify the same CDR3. The CDR3 loop reads CASSQVETQYF. The DNA of the CDR3 is TGTGCCAGCAGCCAAGTGGAGACCCAGTACTTC. The chain couples TRBV14 to TRBJ2-5, with no clear D. V lost 1 base and J lost 5, with 2 bases in between. Germline CDR1 reads SGHDN; CDR2 reads FVKESK. The CDR3 totals 11 residues.

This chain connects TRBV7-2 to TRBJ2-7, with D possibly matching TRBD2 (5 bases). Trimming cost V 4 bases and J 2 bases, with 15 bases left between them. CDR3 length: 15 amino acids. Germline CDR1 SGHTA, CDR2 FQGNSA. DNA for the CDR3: TGTGCCAGCAGCTCCTCCGGACTGCTGACCTACGAGCAGTACTTC. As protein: CASSSSGLLTYEQYF. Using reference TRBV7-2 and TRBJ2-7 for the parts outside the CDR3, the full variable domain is GAGVSQSPSNKVTEKGKDVELRCDPISGHTALYWYRQSLGQGLEFLIYFQGNSAPDKSGLPSDRFSAERTGGSVSTLTIQRTQQEDSAVYLCASSSSGLLTYEQYFGPGTRLTVT.

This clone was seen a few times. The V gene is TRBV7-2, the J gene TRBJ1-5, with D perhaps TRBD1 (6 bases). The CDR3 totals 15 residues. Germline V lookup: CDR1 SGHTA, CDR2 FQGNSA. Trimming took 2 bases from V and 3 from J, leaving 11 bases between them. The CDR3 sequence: CASSLLTGFNQPQHF. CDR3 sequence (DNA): TGTGCCAGCAGCTTATTAACAGGGTTCAATCAGCCCCAGCATTTT.